Below, 14 T cell receptor beta chains from the same sample are listed, as sequenced in a study of metastatic and nonmetastatic thyroid tumors. MiXCR was used by TCRdb to re-call the PCR reads. The data hold fewer than 20,000 clones, with roughly 29% observed a single time. Thyroid surgery was preceded by no treatment in any patient. Sample: tumor tissue. The receptor set was obtained from a male donor with papillary thyroid cancer or a benign thyroid nodule (not recorded which). Some clones in this sample may be carry-over from other donors' samples.

V and J are TRBV7-8 and TRBJ1-4; D remains ambiguous. V lost 5 bases to trimming and J lost 0 bases, with 16 bases between them. The CDR3 totals 17 residues. Germline V gene lookup returns CDR1 SGHVS and CDR2 FQNEAQ. The CDR3 here is CASSPLAWPATNEKLFF. The CDR3 DNA sequence: TGTGCCAGCAGCCCACTGGCGTGGCCTGCAACTAATGAAAAACTGTTTTTT.

This clone has a count of ten or more. The chain employs TRBV29-1 and TRBJ2-7; TRBD1 matches at 8 bases. This CDR3 is built from 13 residues. The germline V gene encodes CDR1 SQVTM and CDR2 ANQGSEA. Trimming cost V 4 bases and J 0 bases; bases outside gene matches: 2. CDR3 sequence reads: CSVAGTGSYEQYF. CDR3 nucleotide sequence: TGCAGCGTTGCTGGGACAGGCTCCTACGAGCAGTACTTC.

This clone has ten or more counts. The chain uses TRBV14 and TRBJ1-2; D possibly corresponds to TRBD1 (6 bases). The V and J ends lost 4 bases and 4 bases respectively, with 22 bases between them. CDR1 is SGHDN and CDR2 is FVKESK in the germline V gene. CDR3 length equals 17 residues. Here the CDR3 reads CASSRDPLTGRGYGYTF. The DNA of the CDR3 is TGTGCCAGCAGCCGAGACCCACTCACGGGCAGGGGCTATGGCTACACCTTC.

This clone is medium-sized. Other DNA sequences in this sample translate to the same CDR3. The chain links TRBV2 to TRBJ1-1, with TRBD1 as a possible D gene (5 bases). From germline, CDR1 is SNHLY and CDR2 FYNNEI. The CDR3 loop spans 13 amino acids. Trimming shortened V by 4 bases and J by 5 bases, and 11 bases separated the two germline ends. Here the CDR3 DNA reads TGTGCCAGCAGTGTGGGGGTCTTGACTGAAGCTTTCTTT. Amino acids: CASSVGVLTEAFF. The variable domain in full, completed from reference TRBV2 and TRBJ1-1, reads EPEVTQTPSHQVTQMGQEVILRCVPISNHLYFYWYRQILGQKVEFLVSFYNNEISEKSEIFDDQFSVERPDGSNFTLKIRSTKLEDSAMYFCASSVGVLTEAFFGQGTRLTVV.

The sample holds many counts of this clone. The rearrangement joins TRBV15 to TRBJ2-5, with D perhaps matching TRBD1 (5 bases). Per germline, CDR1 LNHNV and CDR2 YYDKDF (reference sequence). This CDR3 contains 14 residues. V gave up 0 bases and J gave up 5 bases, with 10 bases separating them. CDR3 sequence (DNA): TGTGCCACCAGCAGAGATCGGGCAGGGGAGACCCAGTACTTC. Translated: CATSRDRAGETQYF.

The J gene is TRBJ2-7, the V gene TRBV7-2; tentatively, D is TRBD2 (5 bases). The CDR3 runs to 14 residues. Per germline, CDR1 SGHTA and CDR2 FQGNSA. V lost 2 bases and J lost 3, with 11 bases in between. The CDR3 loop reads CASSLCRTSYEQYF. CDR3 coding DNA: TGTGCCAGCAGCTTATGTCGTACTAGCTACGAGCAGTACTTC.

This clone is judged medium-sized (0.01 to 0.1%). The chain carries TRBV27 and TRBJ2-7, with a possible D match to TRBD1 (6 bases). V lost 5 bases, J lost 4 bases, and 12 bases lay in between. The length of the CDR3 is 13 residues. Germline V gene sequence: CDR1 MNHEY, CDR2 SMNVEV (reference sequence). The CDR3 nucleotides read TGTGCCAGCAGTGCAGCAGGGGTGTACGAGCAGTACTTC. It codes for CASSAAGVYEQYF.

Regarding this clone: The junction and the germline gene differ at one end; a read error may be behind it. The rearrangement joins TRBV6-1 to TRBJ2-6; 7 bases line up with TRBD1. Germline CDR1 and CDR2: MNHNS and SASEGT. This CDR3 is built from 16 residues. Here the CDR3 reads CASIQGQHSGAKVLTF. The CDR3 coding sequence is TGTGCCAGCATCCAGGGACAGCACTCTGGGGCCAAGGTCCTGACTTTC.

This clone occurred many times. Other DNA sequences of this sample code for an identical CDR3. V usage is TRBV15 and J usage is TRBJ2-5; TRBD2 might be the D (5 bases). The germline V gene has CDR1 LNHNV and CDR2 YYDKDF (reference sequence). The CDR3 runs 13 residues. Trimming took 2 bases from V and 4 from J, leaving 8 bases between them. The CDR3 protein is CATSRIAGETQYF. CDR3 nucleotides: TGTGCCACCAGCAGAATCGCGGGAGAGACCCAGTACTTC.

At least ten counts were recorded for this clone. The chain recombines TRBV27 with TRBJ2-3; 10 nucleotides agree with TRBD2. The CDR3 spans 14 residues. The ends lost 8 bases at V and 5 bases at J; junction bases unmatched: 7. Germline CDR1 is MNHEY and CDR2 is SMNVEV (reference sequence). For the CDR3, the DNA is TGTGCCAGCCGCCTCGCTAGCGGGGGAGATACGCAGTATTTT. It yields the protein CASRLASGGDTQYF.

This clone has just one count. The rearrangement links TRBV4-1 to TRBJ2-3, with D possibly TRBD2 on 5 matching bases. The CDR3 has 17 residues. Germline V gene data show CDR1 as MGHRA and CDR2 as YSYEKL. With 0 bases removed from V and 0 bases from J, the gap between germline ends came to 13 bases. The CDR3 DNA reads as TGCGCCAGCAGCCAAGATCCGCCCAGGACTAGCACAGATACGCAGTATTTT. Translating gives CASSQDPPRTSTDTQYF.

V usage is TRBV6-2 or TRBV6-3 and J usage is TRBJ1-1; D uncertain. This CDR3 spans 14 amino acids. CDR1 and CDR2 (germline): MNHEY, SVGEGT. The V gene lost 5 bases and the J gene lost 2 bases, with 12 bases spanning the gap. CDR3: CASSAGVLNTEAFF. The CDR3 bases are TGTGCCAGCAGTGCCGGAGTTCTAAACACTGAAGCTTTCTTT.

The CDR3 nucleotides are TGCAGTGTGAGGGGCGCGGGTTTAGGTCCCCAGCATTTT. This translates into CSVRGAGLGPQHF. The chain couples TRBV20-1 to TRBJ1-5, with D perhaps TRBD1 (5 bases). The CDR3 is 13 amino acids. The germline CDR1 and CDR2 sequences are DFQATT and SNEGSKA (reference sequence). Trimming took off 7 bases at V and 10 bases at J, with 20 bases between the two ends.

This clone was recorded once. Sequence at one end of the junction differs from germline and may be a read error. CDR3 in DNA: TGTGCCTGCATCCAAGTGGGCCACCGGGGGCCCGAGGATGGCTCCACCTTC. It codes for CACIQVGHRGPEDGSTF. J is TRBJ1-2 and V is TRBV4-2; TRBD1 might be the D (6 bases). In germline, CDR1 is LGHNA, CDR2 YNFKEQ. The CDR3 covers 17 residues.